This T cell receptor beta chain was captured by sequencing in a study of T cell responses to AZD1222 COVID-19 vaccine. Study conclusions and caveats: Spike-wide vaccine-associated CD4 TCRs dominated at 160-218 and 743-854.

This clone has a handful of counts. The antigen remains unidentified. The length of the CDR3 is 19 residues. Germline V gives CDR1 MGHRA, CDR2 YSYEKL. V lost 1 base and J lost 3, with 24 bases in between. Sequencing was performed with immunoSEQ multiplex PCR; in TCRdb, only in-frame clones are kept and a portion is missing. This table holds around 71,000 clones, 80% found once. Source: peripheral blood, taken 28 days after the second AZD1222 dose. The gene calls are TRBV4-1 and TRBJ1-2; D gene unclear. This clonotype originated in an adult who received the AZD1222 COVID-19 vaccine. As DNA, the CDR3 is TGCGCCAGCAGCCAAGTGCCCCTACTCCGGGGTCCTAGGGACTATGGCTACACCTTC. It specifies CASSQVPLLRGPRDYGYTF.